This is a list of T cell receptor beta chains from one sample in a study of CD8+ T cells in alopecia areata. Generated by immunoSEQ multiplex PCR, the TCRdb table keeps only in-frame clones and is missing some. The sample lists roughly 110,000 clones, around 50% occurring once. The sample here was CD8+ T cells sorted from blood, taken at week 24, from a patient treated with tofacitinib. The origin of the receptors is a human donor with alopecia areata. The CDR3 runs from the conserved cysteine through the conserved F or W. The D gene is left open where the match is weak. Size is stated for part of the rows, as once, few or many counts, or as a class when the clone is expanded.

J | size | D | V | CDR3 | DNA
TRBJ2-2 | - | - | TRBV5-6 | CASTGATGELFF | TGTGCCAGCACAGGTGCCACCGGGGAGCTGTTTTTT
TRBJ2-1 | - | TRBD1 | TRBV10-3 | CAIEGQGTNEQFF | TGTGCCATCGAGGGACAGGGAACGAATGAGCAGTTCTTC
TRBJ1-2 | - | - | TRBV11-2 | CASSLRPSEGNYGYTF | TGTGCCAGCAGCTTACGTCCTAGTGAGGGAAACTATGGCTACACCTTC
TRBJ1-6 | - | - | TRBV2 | CASSEVMGAYNSPLHF | TGTGCCAGCAGTGAAGTCATGGGGGCCTATAATTCACCCCTCCACTTT
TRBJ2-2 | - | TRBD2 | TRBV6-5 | CASSPGTSGTGELFF | TGTGCCAGCAGCCCCGGGACTAGCGGCACCGGGGAGCTGTTTTTT
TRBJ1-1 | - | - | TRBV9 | CASSAGAGTEAFF | TGTGCCAGCAGCGCAGGGGCTGGCACTGAAGCTTTCTTT
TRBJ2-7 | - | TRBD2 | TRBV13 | CASSRTSMRYEQYF | TGTGCCAGCAGTCGGACTAGCATGCGCTACGAGCAGTACTTC
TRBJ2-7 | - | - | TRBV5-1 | CASSLGRDIQRGSYEQYF | TGCGCCAGCAGCTTGGGCCGGGACATCCAAAGGGGGTCCTACGAGCAGTACTTC
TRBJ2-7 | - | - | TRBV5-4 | CASSLGPDYEQYF | TGTGCCAGCAGCTTGGGCCCAGACTACGAGCAGTACTTC
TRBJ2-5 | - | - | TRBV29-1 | CSAVTRGETQYF | TGCAGCGCCGTGACGAGGGGAGAGACCCAGTACTTC
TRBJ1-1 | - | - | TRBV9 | CASSSPSNTEAFF | TGTGCCAGCAGTTCTCCTTCGAACACTGAAGCTTTCTTT
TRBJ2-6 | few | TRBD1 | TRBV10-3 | CAISEPGTGVSSGANVLTF | TGTGCCATCAGTGAACCAGGGACAGGGGTGAGCTCTGGGGCCAACGTCCTGACTTTC
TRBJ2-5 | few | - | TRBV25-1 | CASTEREEGPGSQYF | TGTGCCAGCACCGAAAGAGAGGAGGGCCCGGGGTCCCAGTACTTC
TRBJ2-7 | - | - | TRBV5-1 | CASSLGRIGDEQYF | TGCGCCAGCAGCTTGGGACGGATCGGCGACGAGCAGTACTTC
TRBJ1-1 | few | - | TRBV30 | CAWSEKAMNTEAFF | TGTGCCTGGAGTGAGAAAGCCATGAACACTGAAGCTTTCTTT
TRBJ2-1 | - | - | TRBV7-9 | CASSLDPSSYNEQFF | TGTGCCAGCAGTCTGGACCCGAGCTCCTACAATGAGCAGTTCTTC
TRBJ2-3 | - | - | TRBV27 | CASSPRVMRDTQYF | TGTGCCAGCAGCCCCAGGGTTATGAGGGATACGCAGTATTTT
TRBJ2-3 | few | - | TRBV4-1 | CASSQDMGRSTDTQYF | TGCGCCAGCAGCCAAGATATGGGACGGAGCACAGATACGCAGTATTTT